A single sample gave rise to the 27 T cell receptor beta chains below, sequenced in a study of cytomegalovirus exposure and HLA in healthy donors. Researchers ran the PCR with 60 Vbeta and 13 Jbeta primers. Profiling relied on immunoSEQ multiplex PCR, and the TCRdb table lists in-frame clones only, not all of them. The sample table includes approximately 130,000 clones. Sample: PBMCs. Receptors were obtained from a woman aged 55 to 70 in good health and CMV-seronegative.

The chain combines TRBV19 with TRBJ1-2; TRBD1 matches at 8 bases. The CDR3 totals 14 residues. V was pared by 3 bases and J by 6 bases, with 6 bases of the junction left unmatched. Germline V lookup: CDR1 LNHDA, CDR2 SQIVND (reference sequence). The CDR3 DNA reads TGTGCCAGTAGTATGTATTCAGGGGGCGATGGCTACACCTTC. It yields the protein CASSMYSGGDGYTF.

The rearrangement links TRBV19 to TRBJ2-5, with D tentatively TRBD1 (7 bases). The V and J ends lost 9 bases and 9 bases respectively, with 20 bases between them. CDR3 size: 13 residues. CDR1 and CDR2 from the germline V gene are LNHDA and SQIVND (reference sequence). The DNA for the CDR3 is TGTGCCAGCAGGGGGGCAGGCGAGGGGGCCCAGTACTTC. Translating it yields CASRGAGEGAQYF.

This chain joins TRBV6-1 and TRBJ1-1; D gene ambiguous. Deletions cut 8 bases from V and 0 bases from J, with 10 bases between. CDR1 MNHNS and CDR2 SASEGT come from the germline V gene. The length of the CDR3 is 13 residues. The CDR3 sequence: CASSAHVNTEAFF. The CDR3 DNA follows: TGTGCCAGCTCCGCGCACGTGAACACTGAAGCTTTCTTT.

The chain employs TRBV2 and TRBJ2-5, with 7 bases fitting TRBD1. CDR1 is SNHLY and CDR2 is FYNNEI in the germline V gene. CDR3 size: 14 residues. The J segment lost 4 bases and the V segment lost 2 bases, leaving 4 bases of the junction unmatched. The CDR3 DNA is TGTGCCAGCAGTGAATCGGGGACAGTAGAGACCCAGTACTTC. This encodes CASSESGTVETQYF.

The chain employs TRBV5-1 and TRBJ2-7; 7 bases are a match to TRBD1. V lost 2 bases, J lost 3 bases, and 5 bases stayed unmatched. Germline V gene data show CDR1 as SGHRS and CDR2 as YFSETQ. The CDR3 is made up of 14 amino acids. Here the CDR3 DNA reads TGCGCCAGCAGCTTTTGGGACAGAAACTACGAGCAGTACTTC. Protein sequence: CASSFWDRNYEQYF.

V usage is TRBV19 and J usage is TRBJ2-3; D is possibly TRBD2 (6 bases). This CDR3 is 16 amino acids long. Per the germline V gene, CDR1 is LNHDA and CDR2 is SQIVND (reference sequence). Trimming shortened V by 6 bases and J by 4 bases, and 20 bases separated the two germline ends. The CDR3 sequence: CASSAEGGARSDTQYF. The CDR3 DNA reads as TGTGCCAGTAGCGCGGAGGGAGGAGCTAGGTCAGATACGCAGTATTTT.

The chain combines TRBV6-5 with TRBJ2-1, with TRBD1 matching over 7 bases. Germline-derived CDR1 and CDR2 are MNHEY and SVGAGI. V gave up 4 bases and J gave up 5 bases; unmatched junction bases: 8. This CDR3 is 15 amino acids long. CDR3 protein: CASSSRDRWNNEQFF. The CDR3 DNA is TGTGCCAGCAGTTCTCGGGACAGATGGAACAATGAGCAGTTCTTC.

The chain has TRBV25-1 and TRBJ2-1; 10 bases fit TRBD1. Germline lookup yields CDR1 MGHDK and CDR2 SYGVNS. V trimming: 3 bases; J trimming: 3 bases; junction bases outside the gene matches: 2. The CDR3 is 15 residues long. The CDR3 region is CASSEWTGGYNEQFF. The CDR3 nucleotides are TGTGCCAGCAGTGAGTGGACAGGGGGCTACAATGAGCAGTTCTTC.

The chain employs TRBV30 and TRBJ1-5, with 7 bases aligning to TRBD1. Unmatched junction bases numbered 2, after V lost 2 bases and J lost 4 bases. The CDR3 totals 13 residues. From germline, CDR1 is GTSNPN and CDR2 SVGIG (reference sequence). In DNA, the CDR3 is TGTGCCTGGAGTAGACAGGGTAATCAGCCCCAGCATTTT. This gives the protein CAWSRQGNQPQHF.

V usage is TRBV7-2 and J usage is TRBJ2-1, with 12 bases aligning to TRBD2. The V segment lost 1 base and the J segment 7 bases; nucleotides outside the gene matches: 5. CDR1 is SGHTA and CDR2 is FQGNSA in the germline V gene. The CDR3 sequence is 16 residues long. CDR3: CASSLVRLAGGNEQFF. In DNA, the CDR3 is TGTGCCAGCAGCTTAGTTCGGCTAGCGGGGGGGAATGAGCAGTTCTTC.

The chain is built from TRBV19 and TRBJ2-2; TRBD1 is a possible D gene (6 bases). The CDR3 sequence is 16 residues long. Germline V gene data show CDR1 as LNHDA and CDR2 as SQIVND (reference sequence). V was clipped by 5 bases and J by 0 bases, with 13 bases between them. CDR3 nucleotide sequence: TGTGCCAGTAGTTTGGCCGGGACACCGAACACCGGGGAGCTGTTTTTT. Protein: CASSLAGTPNTGELFF.

V gene TRBV2 combines with J gene TRBJ1-3, with D hard to call. This CDR3 region has 13 residues. Germline CDR1 and CDR2: SNHLY and FYNNEI. V shed 4 bases and J shed 3 bases, with 7 bases lying between them. The CDR3, as DNA: TGTGCCAGCAGTGGGGCTCTTGGAAACACCATATATTTT. Protein: CASSGALGNTIYF.

The chain employs TRBV28 and TRBJ1-3; a possible D gene is TRBD1 (5 bases). From germline, CDR1 is MDHEN and CDR2 SYDVKM. The CDR3 runs to 17 residues. Trimming pared 5 bases from V and 2 bases from J, leaving 19 bases between. CDR3 nucleotides: TGTGCCAGCAGTCCAATGGCCCTTGGAGGGGCTGGAAACACCATATATTTT. Protein product: CASSPMALGGAGNTIYF.

V gene TRBV7-6 combines with J gene TRBJ2-7, with 10 nucleotides matching TRBD1. Germline CDR1 and CDR2: SGHVS and FNYEAQ. The CDR3 covers 15 residues. Trimming cost V 4 bases and J 6 bases; bases outside gene matches: 9. The CDR3 region is CASSSPRDRGGEQYF. The CDR3 region has the DNA TGTGCCAGCAGCTCACCCCGGGACAGGGGTGGCGAGCAGTACTTC.

This sequence joins TRBV7-9 and TRBJ1-1, with D unresolved. Germline CDR1 is SEHNR and CDR2 is FQNEAQ (reference sequence). V lost 3 bases to trimming and J lost 0 bases, with 8 bases between them. The CDR3 totals 14 residues. The CDR3 coding sequence is TGTGCCAGCAGCTTTTCCGGGATGAACACTGAAGCTTTCTTT. Translation gives CASSFSGMNTEAFF.

CDR3 sequence reads: CASSRNNEQFF. DNA for the CDR3: TGTGCCAGCAGCAGAAACAATGAGCAGTTCTTC. The V gene is TRBV6-5, the J gene TRBJ2-1; D ambiguous. The CDR3 contains 11 residues. Germline CDR1 reads MNHEY; CDR2 reads SVGAGI. V lost 6 bases and J lost 5, with 5 bases in between.

The chain employs TRBV19 and TRBJ1-2; unclear D gene. With 0 bases removed from V and 3 bases from J, the gap between germline ends came to 14 bases. Germline V CDR1 and CDR2: LNHDA, SQIVND (reference sequence). The CDR3 consists of 16 residues. In DNA, the CDR3 is TGTGCCAGTAGTATAGATCGCTGGGAGTCGGACTATGGCTACACCTTC. It codes for CASSIDRWESDYGYTF.

The rearrangement uses TRBV28 and TRBJ1-2, with D unresolved. This CDR3 is built from 11 residues. Germline CDR1 and CDR2: MDHEN and SYDVKM. Trimming took off 7 bases at V and 4 bases at J, with 7 bases between the two ends. The CDR3, as DNA: TGTGCCAGCACCTCGGGCTATGGCTACACCTTC. This encodes CASTSGYGYTF.

This rearrangement joins TRBV27 to TRBJ2-7, with D tentatively TRBD2 (5 bases). V was trimmed by 6 bases and J by 3 bases, leaving 12 bases between them. CDR1 and CDR2 (germline): MNHEY, SMNVEV (reference sequence). The CDR3 length is 13 residues. The CDR3 DNA reads as TGTGCCAGCAGAAGGGCAGACTACTACGAGCAGTACTTC. Protein sequence: CASRRADYYEQYF.

The chain joins TRBV27 to TRBJ1-5; 7 positions agree with TRBD1. Losses at the gene ends were 2 bases for V and 2 bases for J; bases not matched to a gene: 9. Germline V lookup: CDR1 MNHEY, CDR2 SMNVEV (reference sequence). The CDR3 spans 17 residues. The CDR3 protein is CASSLMGQRGGNQPQHF. The CDR3 coding sequence is TGTGCCAGCAGTTTAATGGGACAGCGAGGAGGCAATCAGCCCCAGCATTTT.

The chain has TRBV6-1 and TRBJ2-2; 8 nucleotides match TRBD2. V shed 4 bases, J shed 4 bases, and the junction held 8 bases outside the gene matches. CDR3 size: 16 residues. The V gene's germline CDR1 is MNHNS and CDR2 SASEGT. This CDR3 reads CASSARREVTTGELFF. CDR3 DNA sequence: TGTGCCAGCAGTGCACGGCGGGAGGTCACCACCGGGGAGCTGTTTTTT.

The chain uses TRBV19 and TRBJ2-1; 12 bases are shared with TRBD2. Per germline, CDR1 LNHDA and CDR2 SQIVND (reference sequence). The CDR3 loop spans 15 amino acids. J was trimmed by 9 bases and V by 3 bases; bases with no gene match: 6. The CDR3 sequence is CASSMTSGSLSEQFF. The CDR3, as DNA: TGTGCCAGTAGTATGACTAGCGGGAGCCTTAGTGAGCAGTTCTTC.

The chain recombines TRBV15 with TRBJ1-2, with D possibly being TRBD1 (5 bases). This CDR3 region has 15 residues. In germline, CDR1 is LNHNV, CDR2 YYDKDF (reference sequence). V shed 0 bases and J shed 0 bases, with 8 bases lying between them. CDR3 nucleotides: TGTGCCACCAGCAGAGAGCAGGGCGCTAACTATGGCTACACCTTC. It specifies CATSREQGANYGYTF. Based on the CDR3 plus reference TRBV15 and TRBJ1-2, the full variable domain is DAMVIQNPRYQVTQFGKPVTLSCSQTLNHNVMYWYQQKSSQAPKLLFHYYDKDFNNEADTPDNFQSRRPNTSFCFLDIRSPGLGDTAMYLCATSREQGANYGYTFGSGTRLTVV.

V and J are TRBV5-4 and TRBJ2-5; a weak D match, TRBD2 (5 bases). The CDR3 is 14 residues long. CDR1 and CDR2 from the germline V gene are SGHNT and YYREEE (reference sequence). Trimming stripped 3 bases from V and 3 bases from J, with 12 bases between. For the CDR3, the DNA is TGTGCCAGCAGCTCGCCGGACTCGAAAGAGACCCAGTACTTC. It encodes CASSSPDSKETQYF.

The V and J genes are TRBV28 and TRBJ1-1; D gene unclear. Germline values: CDR1 MDHEN, CDR2 SYDVKM. Trimming shortened V by 3 bases and J by 5 bases, and 10 bases separated the two germline ends. The CDR3 loop spans 13 amino acids. CDR3 coding DNA: TGTGCCAGCAGTTTTCGAGGGCCTACTGAAGCTTTCTTT. Its translation is CASSFRGPTEAFF.

This chain joins TRBV15 and TRBJ2-1, with 7 bases matching TRBD1. Unmatched junction bases numbered 8, after V lost 5 bases and J lost 4 bases. The CDR3 contains 15 residues. Germline CDR1 LNHNV, CDR2 YYDKDF (reference sequence). In DNA form, the CDR3 reads TGTGCCACCAGCTCTAGGACAGGAACTTACAATGAGCAGTTCTTC. It translates to CATSSRTGTYNEQFF. Using reference TRBV15 and TRBJ2-1 for the parts outside the CDR3, the full variable domain is DAMVIQNPRYQVTQFGKPVTLSCSQTLNHNVMYWYQQKSSQAPKLLFHYYDKDFNNEADTPDNFQSRRPNTSFCFLDIRSPGLGDTAMYLCATSSRTGTYNEQFFGPGTRLTVL.

V usage is TRBV27 and J usage is TRBJ1-1, with 8 bases lining up with TRBD1. Per the germline V gene, CDR1 is MNHEY and CDR2 is SMNVEV (reference sequence). V lost 7 bases and J lost 3; bases outside the gene matches: 10. The CDR3 runs 15 residues. DNA of the CDR3: TGTGCCAGCAACGCCGGGACAGGATTTTACACTGAAGCTTTCTTT. Amino acid sequence: CASNAGTGFYTEAFF.